The source of this T cell receptor (beta chain) is a study of early T cells in non-severe SARS-CoV-2 infection. Overall study: Unpaired chains resulted from sequencing bulk RNA of unsorted whole blood.

With 5 bases removed from V and 5 bases from J, the gap between germline ends came to 16 bases. Germline V gene lookup returns CDR1 MDHEN and CDR2 SYDVKM. The CDR3 has 14 residues. Individual cDNA molecules each received unique molecular identifiers attached to them. A single record per CDR3 protein comes from TCRdb applying MiXCR to the 5' RACE reads. This table holds about 55,000 distinct CDR3 sequences, around 12% found once. Source material: whole blood. The clonotype comes from an adult who was a healthcare worker with PCR-confirmed SARS-CoV-2 infection or an uninfected control (not recorded which). The rearrangement uses TRBV28 and TRBJ2-7; D may be TRBD1 (6 bases). The CDR3 bases are TGTGCCAGCAGTCCCCCTGGCCAGGGGAACGAGCAGTACTTC. This codes for CASSPPGQGNEQYF.